Following are 15 T cell receptor beta chains from one sample sequenced in a study of blood T cell repertoires in COVID-19. Sequenced by immunoSEQ multiplex PCR; TCRdb stores in-frame clones only, minus some. Altogether about 210,000 clones are present, roughly nine tenths being singletons, with the ten largest covering around 0.72%. Sample: peripheral blood. These receptors all come from a man aged 40-49 years with acute or convalescent COVID-19.

The chain recombines TRBV18 with TRBJ2-3, with 13 bases identical to TRBD2. V was clipped by 4 bases and J by 5 bases; unmatched bases: 6. The CDR3 is 16 residues long. Germline V lookup: CDR1 KGHSH, CDR2 LQKENI. DNA for the CDR3: TGTGCCAGCTCACTAACTAGCGGGGGGGCCGAAGATACGCAGTATTTT. Its translation: CASSLTSGGAEDTQYF.

This chain uses TRBV7-2 with TRBJ2-1; tentative D call: TRBD2 (5 bases). Germline V gene lookup returns CDR1 SGHTA and CDR2 FQGNSA. The ends were cut back, 5 bases at V and 7 bases at J, with 12 bases in the middle. This CDR3 has 13 amino acids. CDR3 amino acids: CASSPGLKNEQFF. For the CDR3, the DNA is TGTGCCAGCAGCCCCGGACTGAAGAATGAGCAGTTCTTC.

This chain uses TRBV19 with TRBJ1-1; no firm D call. The CDR3 is 14 residues long. CDR1 is LNHDA and CDR2 is SQIVND in the germline V gene (reference sequence). V lost 3 bases, J lost 5 bases, and 13 bases lay in between. CDR3 sequence: CASSIPAGRTEAFF. The CDR3 bases are TGTGCCAGTAGTATCCCGGCAGGTAGGACTGAAGCTTTCTTT.

CDR3 sequence (DNA): TGTGCCAGCAGAACACCATACAAAATTACCGGGGAGCTGTTTTTT. Amino acids: CASRTPYKITGELFF. The rearrangement joins TRBV2 to TRBJ2-2, with D uncertain. Germline V CDR1 and CDR2: SNHLY, FYNNEI. V was trimmed by 6 bases and J by 5 bases, leaving 16 bases between them. The CDR3 spans 15 residues.

The rearrangement links TRBV7-2 to TRBJ1-6, with D possibly TRBD1 on 5 matching bases. V lost 5 bases and J lost 0, with 20 bases in between. The CDR3 has 19 amino acids. Germline V gene lookup returns CDR1 SGHTA and CDR2 FQGNSA. The CDR3 DNA is TGTGCCAGCAGCCCAGGGAGGGGCCGACCTAGCTCCTATAATTCACCCCTCCACTTT. It yields the protein CASSPGRGRPSSYNSPLHF.

CDR3 sequence: CASSLKAGPAEQYF. As DNA, the CDR3 is TGTGCCAGCAGCTTAAAAGCAGGGCCAGCCGAGCAGTACTTC. The rearrangement links TRBV5-4 to TRBJ2-7; D may be TRBD1 (5 bases). The germline V and J ends were trimmed by 2 bases and 6 bases, with 15 bases remaining between them. Germline CDR1 and CDR2: SGHNT and YYREEE (reference sequence). CDR3 length equals 14 residues.

Concerning this clone itself: At one end the junction does not follow the germline gene, possibly because of a read error. The chain joins TRBV7-7 to TRBJ2-1; 9 positions match TRBD2. Looked up from germline, CDR1 is SSHAT and CDR2 is FNYEAQ (reference sequence). CDR3 length: 15 residues. This CDR3 reads CASSLGSGSVNEQFF. DNA of the CDR3: TGTGCTAGCAGCTTAGGTAGCGGGAGTGTCAATGAGCAGTTCTTC.

The V call is TRBV5-6, the J call TRBJ1-2; the D is unclear. Per germline, CDR1 SGHDT and CDR2 YYEEEE. The CDR3 has 13 residues. Trimming removed 0 bases at V and 4 bases at J, with 7 bases between. The CDR3, as DNA: TGTGCCAGCAGCTTGGAGCCGATCTATGGCTACACCTTC. As protein: CASSLEPIYGYTF.

A single count supports this clone. The chain couples TRBV25-1 to TRBJ2-7, with TRBD2 as a possible D gene (6 bases). V was cut by 8 bases and J by 7 bases, with 27 bases left in between. This CDR3 is 16 amino acids long. Looked up from germline, CDR1 is MGHDK and CDR2 is SYGVNS. The CDR3 protein is CASSFQAGEVPWEQYF. As DNA, the CDR3 is TGTGCCAGCTCATTCCAAGCCGGGGAGGTCCCCTGGGAGCAGTACTTC.

The count of this clone is one. J is TRBJ1-5 and V is TRBV10-3; D ambiguous. This CDR3 contains 14 residues. V lost 2 bases, J lost 1 base, and 6 bases lay in between. The germline gives CDR1 ENHRY, CDR2 SYGVKD. The CDR3 DNA follows: TGTGCCATCAGTGAGACAGAGAGCAATCAGCCCCAGCATTTT. The encoded protein is CAISETESNQPQHF.

DNA of the CDR3: TGTGCCAGCAGCTTAGTGTCGAATCAGCCCCAGCATTTT. Translated, it gives CASSLVSNQPQHF. The rearrangement joins TRBV7-2 to TRBJ1-5; D remains unclear. The CDR3 loop spans 13 amino acids. Per the germline V gene, CDR1 is SGHTA and CDR2 is FQGNSA. Trimming cost V 1 base and J 4 bases, with 5 bases left between them.

The chain recombines TRBV19 with TRBJ2-5; a weak D match, TRBD2 (5 bases). The V gene lost 5 bases and the J gene lost 4 bases, with 11 bases spanning the gap. CDR3 length equals 13 residues. Germline V CDR1 and CDR2: LNHDA, SQIVND (reference sequence). For the CDR3, the DNA is TGTGCCAGTAGTGGGAGTTCGTTAGAGACCCAGTACTTC. It translates to CASSGSSLETQYF.

The chain has TRBV5-1 and TRBJ2-3; maybe TRBD1 (6 bases). There are 17 residues in the CDR3. The V gene's germline CDR1 is SGHRS and CDR2 YFSETQ. The V and J ends lost 1 base and 0 bases respectively, with 15 bases between them. CDR3 region: CASSLIGQLTSTDTQYF. The CDR3 DNA follows: TGCGCCAGCAGCTTGATTGGACAGCTCACTAGCACAGATACGCAGTATTTT.

The CDR3 sequence is CASSDNPFGEQFF. As DNA, the CDR3 is TGCGCCAGCAGTGACAACCCCTTCGGGGAGCAGTTCTTC. The V gene is TRBV10-1, the J gene TRBJ2-1; D not certain. V was pared by 3 bases and J by 10 bases, with 13 bases between. The V gene's germline CDR1 is WNHNN and CDR2 SYGVQD (reference sequence). The CDR3 spans 13 residues.

This clone was detected a few times. J is TRBJ1-2 and V is TRBV3-1 (or the pseudogene TRBV3-2), with a weak D call TRBD1 (5 bases). The length of the CDR3 is 16 residues. Germline CDR1 reads LGHDT; CDR2 reads YNNKEL (reference sequence). Trimming took 4 bases from V and 8 from J, leaving 23 bases between them. DNA of the CDR3: TGTGCCAGCAGCCCAAACCGGGGCGGGAGGCCCAGGGGCTACACCTTC. Encoded protein: CASSPNRGGRPRGYTF.